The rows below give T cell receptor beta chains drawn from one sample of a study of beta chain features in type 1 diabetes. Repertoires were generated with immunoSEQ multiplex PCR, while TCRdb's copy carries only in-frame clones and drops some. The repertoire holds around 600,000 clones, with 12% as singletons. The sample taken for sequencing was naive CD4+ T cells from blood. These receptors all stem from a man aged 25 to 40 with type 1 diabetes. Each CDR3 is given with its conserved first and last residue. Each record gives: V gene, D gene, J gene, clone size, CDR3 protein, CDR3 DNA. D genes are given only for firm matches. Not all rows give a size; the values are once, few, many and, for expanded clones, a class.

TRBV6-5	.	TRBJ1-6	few	CASSYGNSPLHF	TGTGCCAGCAGTTACGGTAATTCACCCCTCCACTTT
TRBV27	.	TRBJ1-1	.	CASSLSHWGTEAFF	TGTGCCAGCAGTTTATCCCACTGGGGCACTGAAGCTTTCTTT
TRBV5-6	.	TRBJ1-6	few	CASTRRGHNNSPLHF	TGTGCCAGCACCAGGAGAGGGCATAATAATTCACCCCTCCACTTT
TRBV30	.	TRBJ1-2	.	CAWRDGGVGYGYTF	TGTGCCTGGAGAGATGGTGGGGTAGGCTATGGCTACACCTTC
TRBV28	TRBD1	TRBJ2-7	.	CASSRPGQGYEQYF	TGTGCCAGCAGCCGACCGGGACAGGGGTACGAGCAGTACTTC
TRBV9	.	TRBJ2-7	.	CASSKYGGASEQYF	TGTGCCAGCAGCAAATATGGGGGAGCATCCGAGCAGTACTTC
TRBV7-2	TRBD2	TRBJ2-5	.	CASRLAGDETQYF	TGTGCCAGCAGACTAGCGGGGGACGAGACCCAGTACTTC
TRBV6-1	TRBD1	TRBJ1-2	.	CASSPTGVYGGYTF	TGTGCCAGCAGCCCGACAGGGGTCTATGGCGGCTACACCTTC
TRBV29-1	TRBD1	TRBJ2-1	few	CSHRGDGFYNEQFF	TGCAGTCACAGGGGGGATGGGTTCTACAATGAGCAGTTCTTC
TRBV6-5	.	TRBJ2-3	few	CASSLRFPGDTQYF	TGTGCCAGCAGTCTCAGGTTTCCTGGAGATACGCAGTATTTT
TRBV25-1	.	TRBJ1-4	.	CASSPRGNEKLFF	TGTGCCAGCTCCCCCCGTGGTAATGAAAAACTGTTTTTT
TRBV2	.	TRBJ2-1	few	CASSDGGPVTYNEQFF	TGTGCCAGCAGTGATGGCGGGCCAGTTACTTACAATGAGCAGTTCTTC
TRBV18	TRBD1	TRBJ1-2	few	CASSAGTANYGYTF	TGTGCCAGCTCAGCGGGGACAGCCAACTATGGCTACACCTTC
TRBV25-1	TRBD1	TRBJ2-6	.	CASSSSDRGATGANVLTF	TGTGCCAGCAGTAGCTCAGACAGGGGAGCGACTGGGGCCAACGTCCTGACTTTC
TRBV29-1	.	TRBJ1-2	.	CSVAWFYGYTF	TGCAGCGTTGCGTGGTTCTATGGCTACACCTTC
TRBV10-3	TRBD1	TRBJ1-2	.	CAISDTAGDSWYGYTF	TGTGCCATCAGTGACACAGCCGGGGACAGCTGGTATGGCTACACCTTC